Listed below are T cell receptor beta chains from one sample, sequenced in a study of CD4 T cell repertoires in COVID-19. Assay used: immunoSEQ multiplex PCR; TCRdb lists only in-frame clones, some missing. Altogether some 80,000 clones are present, approximately 83% being singletons, with the ten largest covering about 0.58%. Specimen: CD4+ T cells from peripheral blood, collected after recovery from COVID-19. These receptors were collected from a human donor who had COVID-19. The CDR3 runs from the conserved cysteine through the conserved F or W. Fields, in order: J gene, V gene, clone size, D gene, CDR3 DNA, CDR3 protein. D genes are given only for firm matches. Size is stated for part of the rows, as once, few or many counts, or as a class when the clone is expanded.

J: TRBJ1-4
V: TRBV19
size: .
D: .
DNA: TGTGCCAGTAGTATAGGGGGGGCGGATGAAAAACTGTTTTTT
CDR3: CASSIGGADEKLFF

J: TRBJ1-2
V: TRBV6-5
size: .
D: TRBD1
DNA: TGTGCCAGCAGGCCCACAGGGGAGGGTGGCTACACCTTC
CDR3: CASRPTGEGGYTF

J: TRBJ1-5
V: TRBV28
size: .
D: .
DNA: TGTGCCAGCAGTTTACTGGGAGGAACGTATCAGCCCCAGCATTTT
CDR3: CASSLLGGTYQPQHF

J: TRBJ2-7
V: TRBV6-6
size: .
D: TRBD1
DNA: TGTGCCAGCAGATCGGACAGGGGGCCTTCCCCCTCCGAGCAGTACTTC
CDR3: CASRSDRGPSPSEQYF

J: TRBJ2-7
V: TRBV5-3
size: .
D: .
DNA: TGTGCCAGAAGCCACCCCCAGGGGATTTTTCACTACGAGCAGTACTTC
CDR3: CARSHPQGIFHYEQYF

J: TRBJ2-2
V: TRBV7-9
size: .
D: .
DNA: TGTGCCAGCAGCTTGGGGACATTCGGGGAGCTGTTTTTT
CDR3: CASSLGTFGELFF

J: TRBJ2-3
V: TRBV7-9
size: .
D: .
DNA: TGTGCCAGCAGCTTAGTAAGCGGCTCGGGCACAGATACGCAGTATTTT
CDR3: CASSLVSGSGTDTQYF

J: TRBJ2-7
V: TRBV5-8
size: .
D: .
DNA: TGTGCCAGCAGCTTGGTCCTCGAGGGGGTCGAGCAGTACTTC
CDR3: CASSLVLEGVEQYF

J: TRBJ1-5
V: TRBV7-8
size: .
D: .
DNA: TGTGCCAGCAGCCCCCAGGGAGCCAGCAATCAGCCCCAGCATTTT
CDR3: CASSPQGASNQPQHF

J: TRBJ2-7
V: TRBV6-5
size: .
D: .
DNA: TGTGCCAGCAGTCCCGGCTCCTACGAGCAGTACTTC
CDR3: CASSPGSYEQYF

J: TRBJ1-1
V: TRBV21-1
size: once
D: .
DNA: TGTGCCAGCAGCAAAGATCCAGGGAGGGACACTGAAGCTTTCTTT
CDR3: CASSKDPGRDTEAFF

J: TRBJ2-7
V: TRBV5-4
size: .
D: TRBD2
DNA: TGTGCCAGCAGCTTGGCCGTAGCGGGAGGTAACTCCTACGAGCAGTACTTC
CDR3: CASSLAVAGGNSYEQYF

J: TRBJ2-7
V: TRBV20-1
size: .
D: .
DNA: TGCAGTGCGGGAGATTACGAGCAGTACTTC
CDR3: CSAGDYEQYF

J: TRBJ2-3
V: TRBV19
size: .
D: .
DNA: TGTGCCAGTACCAGGGACGGGCGCACAGATACGCAGTATTTT
CDR3: CASTRDGRTDTQYF

J: TRBJ1-3
V: TRBV15
size: .
D: .
DNA: TGTGCCACCAGCCGGGGCTCTGGAAACACCATATATTTT
CDR3: CATSRGSGNTIYF

J: TRBJ1-5
V: TRBV10-3
size: .
D: .
DNA: TGTGCCTCAGGAGTCGGGAGGCAGCCCCAGCATTTT
CDR3: CASGVGRQPQHF

J: TRBJ1-1
V: TRBV11-2
size: few
D: .
DNA: TGTGCCAGCAGCTTAGATAGGCGGATGACTGAAGCTTTCTTT
CDR3: CASSLDRRMTEAFF

J: TRBJ2-1
V: TRBV5-1
size: .
D: TRBD2
DNA: TGCGCCAGCAGCTTCCAGACTAGCAACAATGAGCAGTTCTTC
CDR3: CASSFQTSNNEQFF

J: TRBJ2-2
V: TRBV5-8
size: .
D: .
DNA: TGTGCCAGCAGCTTGACCATCGGGGCAGCAAACACCGGGGAGCTGTTTTTT
CDR3: CASSLTIGAANTGELFF

J: TRBJ1-3
V: TRBV19
size: .
D: .
DNA: TGTGCCAGTAGTAAAACTGGATCGGCCAGTTGGAGCTCTGGAAACACCATATATTTT
CDR3: CASSKTGSASWSSGNTIYF

J: TRBJ1-2
V: TRBV5-1
size: .
D: .
DNA: TGCGCCAGCAGGCGGACGGGAGTCCTTTCCTATGGCTACACCTTC
CDR3: CASRRTGVLSYGYTF

J: TRBJ2-1
V: TRBV3-1/TRBV3-2
size: few
D: TRBD2
DNA: TGTGCCAGCAGCCCAAAGCGGACTAGCGGGAAGACGAATGAGCAGTTCTTC
CDR3: CASSPKRTSGKTNEQFF

J: TRBJ2-2
V: TRBV5-1
size: few
D: .
DNA: TGCGCCAGCACTCAAACCGACAGGACGAACACCGGGGAGCTGTTTTTT
CDR3: CASTQTDRTNTGELFF

J: TRBJ2-4
V: TRBV28
size: .
D: .
DNA: TGTGCCAGCAGTTCGTCCGCGGGGGCGCGGGGGAACATTCAGTACTTC
CDR3: CASSSSAGARGNIQYF

J: TRBJ1-5
V: TRBV2
size: once
D: TRBD1
DNA: TGTGCCAGCAGTGGGGGGACAGGGTACAATCAGCCCCAGCATTTT
CDR3: CASSGGTGYNQPQHF

J: TRBJ2-1
V: TRBV7-2
size: .
D: .
DNA: TGTGCCAGCAGCTTAGGGGCCATCTACAATGAGCAGTTCTTC
CDR3: CASSLGAIYNEQFF

J: TRBJ1-1
V: TRBV10-3
size: .
D: .
DNA: TGTGCCATCAGTGGAAGCCTAGGGGAGAACACTGAAGCTTTCTTT
CDR3: CAISGSLGENTEAFF

J: TRBJ2-6
V: TRBV2
size: .
D: .
DNA: TGTGCCAGCACAGCACTCTCTGGGGCCAACGTCCTGACTTTC
CDR3: CASTALSGANVLTF

J: TRBJ1-2
V: TRBV6-2/TRBV6-3
size: few
D: .
DNA: TGTGCCAGCAGTTACGGCCAGCGAAAGATCAACCGTGGCTACACCTTC
CDR3: CASSYGQRKINRGYTF

J: TRBJ2-1
V: TRBV3-1/TRBV3-2
size: .
D: .
DNA: TGTGCCAGCAGCCAAGGACCAATCAATGAGCAGTTCTTC
CDR3: CASSQGPINEQFF

J: TRBJ2-1
V: TRBV6-1
size: few
D: .
DNA: TGTGCCAGCAGTGAAGGGGGGGCCGTAAATGAGCAGTTCTTC
CDR3: CASSEGGAVNEQFF

J: TRBJ2-7
V: TRBV10-1
size: few
D: .
DNA: TGCGCCAGCTTCAGGACGGATCACTACGAGCAGTACTTC
CDR3: CASFRTDHYEQYF

J: TRBJ1-2
V: TRBV5-6
size: .
D: TRBD1
DNA: TGTGCCAGCACCTTAGGGGGACAGCGCTATGGCTACACCTTC
CDR3: CASTLGGQRYGYTF

J: TRBJ1-2
V: TRBV3-1/TRBV3-2
size: .
D: TRBD1
DNA: TGTGCCAGCAGCCAAGCGACAGGGGGCGGCTATGGCTACACCTTC
CDR3: CASSQATGGGYGYTF

J: TRBJ1-4
V: TRBV25-1
size: .
D: .
DNA: TGTGCCAGCATGCAGCAGGGTTCTGAAAAACTGTTTTTT
CDR3: CASMQQGSEKLFF

J: TRBJ2-7
V: TRBV3-1/TRBV3-2
size: few
D: .
DNA: TGTGCCAGCAGCAAGGAGGCAGGGACAAACTACGAGCAGTACTTC
CDR3: CASSKEAGTNYEQYF

J: TRBJ2-7
V: TRBV30
size: .
D: .
DNA: TGTGCCTGGAGTGTAACAGGCGGCTACGAGCAGTACTTC
CDR3: CAWSVTGGYEQYF

J: TRBJ1-5
V: TRBV15
size: few
D: .
DNA: TGTGCCACCAGCCTGCCCCGAGTTTATAGCAATCAGCCCCAGCATTTT
CDR3: CATSLPRVYSNQPQHF

J: TRBJ1-4
V: TRBV28
size: .
D: .
DNA: TGTGCCAGCAGTTTATCCCGACAGGCCAATGAAAAACTGTTTTTT
CDR3: CASSLSRQANEKLFF

J: TRBJ2-7
V: TRBV6-5
size: .
D: .
DNA: TGTGCCAGCAGATTGGGATTCGACCGCGAGCAGTACTTC
CDR3: CASRLGFDREQYF

J: TRBJ1-1
V: TRBV30
size: .
D: TRBD1
DNA: TGTGCCTGGAGTGTAGTAGGGGGACAGCGAATGAACACTGAAGCTTTCTTT
CDR3: CAWSVVGGQRMNTEAFF